Below, one T cell receptor (beta chain) is given with its context. This record belongs to a study of T cell changes during pregnancy in multiple sclerosis. V was pared by 4 bases and J by 6 bases, with 12 bases of the junction left unmatched. CDR1 SGHDN and CDR2 FVKESK come from the germline V gene. The CDR3 loop spans 15 amino acids. Produced via immunoSEQ multiplex PCR; TCRdb's table is partial and in-frame only. The sample carries about 92,000 clones, around 92% recorded once. The receptor was isolated from a female donor with multiple sclerosis, enrolled in a pregnancy study. The sample was peripheral blood, taken in the first trimester of pregnancy. J is TRBJ2-7 and V is TRBV14; TRBD2 agrees at 7 bases. The CDR3 region has the DNA TGTGCCAGCAGCCCCCTCGGCTTGGGGGAGGGCGAGCAGTACTTC. Its protein is CASSPLGLGEGEQYF.